The 20 T cell receptor beta chains reported below all come from one sample, sequenced in a study of shared clonotypes between healthy human individuals. TCRdb's copy holds only in-frame clones and misses some; the assay was immunoSEQ multiplex PCR. The sample yields some 2.3 million clones, approximately 93% seen once. The sequenced sample consisted of naive CD4+ T cells from PBMCs. Subset reported: CD45RA+ positively selected. The receptors stem from a man aged 18 to 30 in good health. Some clones in this sample may be carry-over from other donors' samples.

The chain combines TRBV5-1 with TRBJ2-5; D not resolved. V shed 4 bases and J shed 0 bases, with 4 bases lying between them. This CDR3 region has 12 residues. Per germline, CDR1 SGHRS and CDR2 YFSETQ. The CDR3 spells CASSVHQETQYF. CDR3 coding DNA: TGCGCCAGCAGCGTCCACCAAGAGACCCAGTACTTC.

The rearrangement uses TRBV7-9 and TRBJ2-2; a weak D match, TRBD2 (6 bases). The V end lost 5 bases, the J end lost 6 bases, and 22 bases lay between the germline ends. The germline V gene encodes CDR1 SEHNR and CDR2 FQNEAQ (reference sequence). This CDR3 has 17 residues. CDR3 protein: CASSKPGLYVISGELFF. As DNA, the CDR3 is TGTGCCAGCAGCAAACCGGGACTCTATGTTATCTCCGGGGAGCTGTTTTTT.

The gene calls are TRBV6-5 and TRBJ1-5, with D possibly TRBD1 on 6 matching bases. This CDR3 comprises 14 residues. Germline V CDR1 and CDR2: MNHEY, SVGAGI. Trimming removed 7 bases at V and 6 bases at J, with 16 bases between. The CDR3 DNA follows: TGTGCCAGCACAAACCGAGGGGGGCGTCAGCCCCAGCATTTT. It translates to CASTNRGGRQPQHF.

The chain couples TRBV27 to TRBJ2-7; D is unresolved. The CDR3 spans 14 residues. Per germline, CDR1 MNHEY and CDR2 SMNVEV (reference sequence). V shed 5 bases and J shed 6 bases, with 17 bases lying between them. In DNA form, the CDR3 reads TGTGCCAGCAGTCCCTCCCGGTGGGAAGGCGAGCAGTACTTC. Amino acids: CASSPSRWEGEQYF.

V gene TRBV20-1 combines with J gene TRBJ1-2; D not certain. Looked up from germline, CDR1 is DFQATT and CDR2 is SNEGSKA (reference sequence). Trimming took off 5 bases at V and 8 bases at J, with 12 bases between the two ends. This CDR3 comprises 11 residues. The CDR3 nucleotides are TGCAGTGCTTCCCATACGGGGGGCTACACCTTC. Its translation: CSASHTGGYTF.

Of note for this clone: At one end, the junction sequence differs from germline, possibly due to a read error. The chain uses TRBV19 and TRBJ2-4, with 7 bases aligning to TRBD1. Germline-derived CDR1 and CDR2 are LNHDA and SQIVND (reference sequence). The CDR3 totals 16 residues. The CDR3 loop is CASRKGQIIARNIQYF. Here the CDR3 DNA reads TGTGCCAGTAGGAAGGGACAGATTATAGCCAGAAACATTCAGTACTTC.

The chain is built from TRBV10-3 and TRBJ2-5, with 10 bases fitting TRBD2. The length of the CDR3 is 14 residues. Trimming at V came to 6 bases and at J to 2 bases, leaving 3 bases not matched to a gene. Looked up from germline, CDR1 is ENHRY and CDR2 is SYGVKD. The CDR3 nucleotides read TGTGCCATCAGAGCGGGAGGGGGACAAGAGACCCAGTACTTC. This translates into CAIRAGGGQETQYF.

This clone was seen just once. The chain combines TRBV4-3 with TRBJ2-1; TRBD2 matches at 12 bases. The CDR3 is 17 amino acids. In germline, CDR1 is LGHNA, CDR2 YSLEER. With V trimmed by 3 bases and J by 12 bases, 15 bases remained unmatched. For the CDR3, the DNA is TGCGCCAGCAGCCAGGAGTCGCCGACTAGCGGGAGTGCACTGCAGTTCTTC. It codes for CASSQESPTSGSALQFF.

This chain connects TRBV4-1 to TRBJ2-4, with a tentative D call TRBD1 (6 bases). The V end lost 2 bases, the J end lost 3 bases, and 14 bases lay between the germline ends. The CDR3 loop spans 16 amino acids. Germline V gene sequence: CDR1 MGHRA, CDR2 YSYEKL. CDR3 in DNA: TGCGCCAGCAGCCAACCACTCACAGGGCGCAAAAACATTCAGTACTTC. Amino acids: CASSQPLTGRKNIQYF.

This chain joins TRBV15 and TRBJ2-7, with TRBD2 matching over 10 bases. V was pared by 5 bases and J by 2 bases, with 6 bases of the junction left unmatched. Germline V gene data show CDR1 as LNHNV and CDR2 as YYDKDF (reference sequence). The CDR3 runs 15 residues. The CDR3 DNA reads TGTGCCACCAGCCCACGAGCGGGAGGGGCCTACGAGCAGTACTTC. Protein product: CATSPRAGGAYEQYF.

V is TRBV19 and J is TRBJ2-2; D is possibly TRBD2 (6 bases). Trimming shortened V by 7 bases and J by 6 bases, and 18 bases separated the two germline ends. This CDR3 contains 15 residues. Germline CDR1 and CDR2: LNHDA and SQIVND (reference sequence). The CDR3, as DNA: TGTGCCAGTATGCCAGGGACTTTAATCGCCGGGGAGCTGTTTTTT. It encodes CASMPGTLIAGELFF.

The chain uses TRBV7-9 and TRBJ2-5, with 7 bases matching TRBD2. This CDR3 region has 16 residues. CDR1 and CDR2 (germline): SEHNR, FQNEAQ (reference sequence). Germline trimming cut 4 bases from V and 2 bases from J; bases unmatched to any gene: 10. CDR3 in DNA: TGTGCCAGCAGCTCCCAGCGGGGACCGACGCAAGAGACCCAGTACTTC. Protein sequence: CASSSQRGPTQETQYF.

The CDR3 sequence is CASSVEGLAGYGTDTQYF. CDR3 nucleotide sequence: TGTGCCAGCAGCGTAGAGGGCCTAGCGGGATACGGCACAGATACGCAGTATTTT. The V call is TRBV9, the J call TRBJ2-3, with 9 positions matching TRBD2. With 0 bases clipped from V and 1 base from J, the junction kept 9 bases outside the gene matches. CDR1 and CDR2 (germline): SGDLS, YYNGEE. CDR3 length: 18 amino acids.

J is TRBJ2-7 and V is TRBV5-1; no firm D call. V dropped 10 bases and J dropped 3 bases, with 2 bases sitting between them. This CDR3 has 8 residues. CDR1 is SGHRS, CDR2 YFSETQ, per germline. The CDR3 spells CACYEQYF. CDR3 nucleotides: TGCGCCTGCTACGAGCAGTACTTC.

J is TRBJ2-5 and V is TRBV12-2; TRBD1 is the table's D call, not checked against the DNA. TRBV12-2 is annotated as a pseudogene. The CDR3 runs to 18 residues. The chain's CDR3 is CASRSLGDPAYRVETQYF. CDR3 coding DNA: TGTGCAAGTCGCTCCCTGGGGGACCCGGCTTACAGGGTGGAGACCCAGTACTTC.

This clone was seen a single time. CDR3 sequence reads: CASSRLTGDAYEQYF. Written as DNA, the CDR3 is TGCGCCAGCAGCCGATTGACAGGGGACGCCTACGAGCAGTACTTC. V usage is TRBV5-1 and J usage is TRBJ2-7, with TRBD1 matching over 8 bases. The CDR3 is 15 amino acids. The V and J ends lost 4 bases and 2 bases, in that order; junction bases with no gene match: 8. Germline CDR1 reads SGHRS; CDR2 reads YFSETQ.

This clone showed up just a few times. The chain carries TRBV30 and TRBJ1-1; D is unresolved. This CDR3 comprises 13 residues. With 4 bases removed from V and 5 bases from J, the gap between germline ends came to 14 bases. The V gene's germline CDR1 is GTSNPN and CDR2 SVGIG (reference sequence). The CDR3 DNA reads TGTGCCTGGATGCGGGTCTTGGGAACTGAAGCTTTCTTT. It codes for CAWMRVLGTEAFF.

This chain's CDR3 is CASCKLGTEYQPQHF. CDR3 sequence (DNA): TGTGCCAGTTGCAAATTAGGGACAGAGTATCAGCCCCAGCATTTT. The V and J genes are TRBV19 and TRBJ1-5, with 7 positions matching TRBD1. Looked up from germline, CDR1 is LNHDA and CDR2 is SQIVND (reference sequence). With 8 bases clipped from V and 5 bases from J, the junction kept 12 bases outside the gene matches. The CDR3 totals 15 residues.

CDR3 amino acids: CASTGLSPPSEQYF. CDR3 sequence (DNA): TGTGCCAGCACGGGACTATCCCCTCCCTCCGAGCAGTACTTC. The chain combines TRBV28 with TRBJ2-7; 7 bases match TRBD2. Germline-derived CDR1 and CDR2 are MDHEN and SYDVKM. With V trimmed by 7 bases and J by 6 bases, 12 bases remained unmatched. The CDR3 runs 14 residues.

DNA of the CDR3: TGCGCCAGCAGCCAAGATGATCGGGCCCTAGGAGAAAAACTGTTTTTT. Translating gives CASSQDDRALGEKLFF. The V call is TRBV4-3, the J call TRBJ1-4; D is undetermined. The V end was cut by 0 bases, the J end by 8 bases, with 16 bases between. The V gene's germline CDR1 is LGHNA and CDR2 YSLEER. This CDR3 is 16 amino acids long.